This T cell receptor beta chain was identified during a study of Ad26.COV2.S vaccination and SARS-CoV-2 variants. Study-wide context: Donor was one of the participants in the Ad26.COV2.S arm of the COV1001 trial.

Study-wide findings and caveats: Substantial breadth was reported for post-vaccination spike-specific CD8+ and CD4+ T cells. Compared with placebo recipients, vaccine recipients had higher spike-specific TCR breadth.

The method was immunoSEQ multiplex PCR; TCRdb's version includes in-frame clones alone and lacks a portion of them. Here the sample spans a few hundred thousand clones, about nine tenths being singletons. As to treatment: some 20 received Ad26.COV2.S at low or high dose, single or two shots; five or six received placebo; per-sample allocation not given. Sampling happened 63 days after the first vaccine or placebo injection. Boston provided a donor who was an adult aged 18-55 years. Trimming took off 3 bases at V and 4 bases at J, with 13 bases between the two ends. The germline gives CDR1 MGHRA, CDR2 YSYEKL. The CDR3 totals 15 residues. Comments on this clone: The antigen remains undetermined.

The sample in question was peripheral blood, obtained in a trial of Ad26.COV2.S vaccine versus placebo. This TCR derives from a person aged 18-60 years who received the Ad26.COV2.S COVID-19 vaccine or a placebo. The genes are TRBV4-1 and TRBJ2-1; D is ambiguous. CDR3 loop: CASSHLYATYNEQFF. In nucleotides, the CDR3 is TGCGCCAGCAGCCACTTATACGCAACTTACAATGAGCAGTTCTTC.